The 2 T cell receptor beta chains below come from one sample, sequenced in a study of OX40 agonist ivuxolimab in advanced cancers. The assay was immunoSEQ multiplex PCR, and TCRdb's table has in-frame clones only and misses some. The top ten clones hold under 0.75% of a sample with tens of thousands of clones, about 86% of them seen once. The sample here was CD4+ or CD8+ T cells sorted from blood, taken in a trial of the OX40 agonist ivuxolimab. These receptors were taken from an adult with an advanced solid tumor such as melanoma, head and neck, liver or kidney cancer.

This rearrangement joins TRBV5-3 to TRBJ2-7, with 10 bases fitting TRBD2. TRBV5-3 is recorded as an ORF, its role being uncertain. The CDR3 is 19 residues long. The V segment lost 3 bases and the J segment 5 bases; nucleotides outside the gene matches: 20. The DNA for the CDR3 is TGTGCCAGAAGCTCCCGGGACAGCAACCAGCGGGGGGGCTTCGACGAGCAGTACTTC. This gives the protein CARSSRDSNQRGGFDEQYF.

The gene calls are TRBV6-6 and TRBJ2-6, with no clear D. Per germline, CDR1 MNHNY and CDR2 SVGAGI (reference sequence). The CDR3 runs to 15 residues. V dropped 6 bases and J dropped 0 bases, with 9 bases sitting between them. The CDR3 bases are TGTGCCAGCAGCCTACAGAGCTCTGGGGCCAACGTCCTGACTTTC. It codes for CASSLQSSGANVLTF.